This T cell receptor (beta chain) came from a study of cytomegalovirus exposure and HLA in healthy donors. Regarding the study as a whole: In a later analysis, a genetic analysis reported fewer productive-TCR N-insertions in an Asian-associated ancestry cluster than the cohort average. A later analysis linked a missense variant in DCLRE1C to the trimming of TCR beta V and J genes.

The CDR3 is 17 residues long. V trimming: 1 base; J trimming: 2 bases; junction bases outside the gene matches: 2. Germline values: CDR1 LGHNA, CDR2 YSLEER. In regard to this clone: Its specificity is unknown.

Primers: 60 Vbeta forward and 13 Jbeta reverse. The data were produced by immunoSEQ multiplex PCR, yet TCRdb's version contains in-frame clones alone and is incomplete. The table has fewer than 250,000 clones, about 79% seen once. The clonotype comes from a male donor in good health and CMV-seronegative. This rearrangement joins TRBV4-3 to TRBJ2-2, with 12 bases fitting TRBD2. Sequencing used PBMCs. CDR3 protein: CASSQVLAGGNTGELFF. In nucleotides, the CDR3 is TGCGCCAGCAGCCAAGTACTAGCGGGAGGAAACACCGGGGAGCTGTTTTTT.